Each of the 13 T cell receptor beta chains below was sequenced from the same sample in a study of cytomegalovirus exposure and HLA in healthy donors. Use of 60 Vbeta and 13 Jbeta primers characterized the PCR. Using immunoSEQ multiplex PCR, the repertoire was profiled, and TCRdb retains in-frame clones only, with some absent. The sample carries about 150,000 clones, 60% to 75% recorded once. Input material: PBMCs. The receptors here all came from a man younger than 35 in good health and CMV-seronegative.

A few counts support this clone. The chain combines TRBV2 with TRBJ2-5; maybe TRBD1 (6 bases). V was pared by 3 bases and J by 1 base, with 15 bases between. Germline CDR1 reads SNHLY; CDR2 reads FYNNEI. The CDR3 contains 16 residues. The chain's CDR3 is CASSDWQGPFQETQYF. CDR3 DNA sequence: TGTGCCAGCAGTGATTGGCAGGGGCCCTTCCAAGAGACCCAGTACTTC.

As for this clone: One end of the junction varies from germline; a read error may be responsible. The CDR3 DNA reads as TGTGCCAGCAGCCCAATCTCTGGGGCCAACGGCCTGACTTTC. This translates into CASSPISGANGLTF. The genes are TRBV9 and TRBJ2-6; tentatively, D is TRBD1 (5 bases). Germline V gene lookup returns CDR1 SGDLS and CDR2 YYNGEE. This CDR3 comprises 14 residues. Complete variable domain (other parts from reference TRBV9 and TRBJ2-6): DSGVTQTPKHLITATGQRVTLRCSPRSGDLSVYWYQQSLDQGLQFLIQYYNGEERAKGNILERFSAQQFPDLHSELNLSSLELGDSALYFCASSPISGANGLTFGAGSRLTVL.

The chain employs TRBV19 and TRBJ1-2; 7 bases line up with TRBD1. Trimming at V came to 5 bases and at J to 3 bases, leaving 12 bases not matched to a gene. Germline V gene lookup returns CDR1 LNHDA and CDR2 SQIVND (reference sequence). CDR3 length: 16 amino acids. The CDR3 DNA sequence: TGTGCCAGTAGTGGACTTTTCGACAGGGAGCACTATGGCTACACCTTC. Translation gives CASSGLFDREHYGYTF.

As to this clone: Germline and junction disagree at one end, which may indicate a read error. V is TRBV5-1 and J is TRBJ1-6; 8 bases are shared with TRBD1. Germline-derived CDR1 and CDR2 are SGHRS and YFSETQ. The CDR3 has 16 residues. This CDR3 is CTSSLGRTGTNSPLHF. The CDR3 DNA reads as TGCACCAGCAGCTTGGGGAGGACAGGGACTAATTCACCCCTCCACTTT.

The chain employs TRBV5-1 and TRBJ2-5, with a weak D call TRBD2 (6 bases). This CDR3 spans 14 amino acids. Trimming removed 6 bases from V and 4 bases from J, with 16 bases in between. Germline values: CDR1 SGHRS, CDR2 YFSETQ. CDR3 DNA: TGCGCCAGCACCCCGCGGGGCGGCCGAGAGACCCAGTACTTC. This sequence encodes CASTPRGGRETQYF. Full variable domain (missing parts from reference TRBV5-1 and TRBJ2-5): KAGVTQTPRYLIKTRGQQVTLSCSPISGHRSVSWYQQTPGQGLQFLFEYFSETQRNKGNFPGRFSGRQFSNSRSEMNVSTLELGDSALYLCASTPRGGRETQYFGPGTRLLVL.

This clone came up a few times. The genes are TRBV6-1 and TRBJ2-7; no firm D call. With 2 bases removed from V and 2 bases from J, the gap between germline ends came to 13 bases. The CDR3 is made up of 15 amino acids. CDR1 MNHNS and CDR2 SASEGT come from the germline V gene. The CDR3, as DNA: TGTGCCAGCAGTGAATTCAGCGCTTCCGCCTACGAGCAGTACTTC. Protein sequence: CASSEFSASAYEQYF.

This chain joins TRBV7-6 and TRBJ1-1; D gene uncertain. V lost 3 bases and J 3 bases, leaving 8 bases between the germline ends. CDR3 length: 13 residues. From germline, CDR1 is SGHVS and CDR2 FNYEAQ. The DNA of the CDR3 is TGTGCCAGCAGCTTGGGCAGACACACTGAAGCTTTCTTT. It encodes CASSLGRHTEAFF.

This clone showed up just a few times. The V gene is TRBV4-1, the J gene TRBJ1-2, with D possibly matching TRBD1 (5 bases). Trimming stripped 2 bases from V and 14 bases from J, with 24 bases between. The CDR3 spans 15 residues. The germline V gene encodes CDR1 MGHRA and CDR2 YSYEKL. CDR3 protein: CASSQLTQFTGTRTF. The CDR3 region has the DNA TGCGCCAGCAGCCAACTGACTCAGTTTACAGGAACGAGAACCTTC.

V gene TRBV27 combines with J gene TRBJ1-4; 11 positions agree with TRBD1. Germline V gives CDR1 MNHEY, CDR2 SMNVEV (reference sequence). J lost 10 bases, V lost 6 bases, and 4 bases had no gene match. The CDR3 loop spans 13 amino acids. This CDR3 reads CASRGTGGTKLFF. The CDR3 nucleotides read TGTGCCAGCAGGGGGACAGGGGGAACAAAACTGTTTTTT.

The rearrangement joins TRBV27 to TRBJ1-1, with D unresolved. The V gene lost 4 bases and the J gene lost 0 bases, with 6 bases spanning the gap. The length of the CDR3 is 13 residues. Looked up from germline, CDR1 is MNHEY and CDR2 is SMNVEV (reference sequence). The CDR3 spells CASSSSLNTEAFF. In DNA, the CDR3 is TGTGCCAGCAGTTCGTCCCTGAACACTGAAGCTTTCTTT.

The CDR3 bases are TGTGCCAGCAGCTCCCCAGGGGGCACTGAAGCTTTCTTT. This encodes CASSSPGGTEAFF. The V call is TRBV7-9, the J call TRBJ1-1, with 7 bases fitting TRBD1. V trimming: 4 bases; J trimming: 4 bases; junction bases outside the gene matches: 3. Germline loops: CDR1 SEHNR, CDR2 FQNEAQ (reference sequence). The CDR3 loop spans 13 amino acids.

This clone showed up just a few times. V usage is TRBV4-1 and J usage is TRBJ2-3; D is perhaps TRBD1 (6 bases). The V end was cut by 4 bases, the J end by 2 bases, with 13 bases between. In germline, CDR1 is MGHRA, CDR2 YSYEKL. This CDR3 has 15 residues. The CDR3 loop reads CASSLGQPDTDTQYF. DNA of the CDR3: TGCGCCAGCAGCCTAGGACAGCCCGACACAGATACGCAGTATTTT.

The chain links TRBV11-3 to TRBJ2-2; 10 bases align to TRBD2. Germline lookup yields CDR1 SGHNT and CDR2 YENEEA. V dropped 0 bases and J dropped 4; count of bases not matched to a gene: 5. This CDR3 comprises 17 residues. CDR3 sequence: CASSLDYASGGTGELFF. CDR3 in DNA: TGTGCCAGCAGCTTAGATTACGCTAGCGGGGGCACCGGGGAGCTGTTTTTT.